This TCR beta chain was captured in a study of response to subunit inactivated influenza vaccine (dated by TCRdb to between 2018 and 2020). With regard to the full study: Deep quantitative T cell receptor repertoire profiling was used in the study to track responses to a trivalent subunit inactivated influenza vaccine.

V gives up 6 bases and J gives up 12 bases, and the segment between their germline ends measures 15 bases. The CDR3 runs 12 amino acids, cysteine and phenylalanine included. Solely the CDR3 DNA is kept, with 36 bases framed from the first base. The method behind the library was RT-PCR. Reads for this sample came from an Illumina HiSeq 2500. TCRdb trimmed public reads at Q25 via fastp, called clones via MiXCR and kept in-frame beta chains. Duplicate CDR3 protein sequences are folded into a single record with the most common DNA and genes. Within this sample are some 480,000 distinct CDR3 sequences, with 11% of them counted one time only. The top ten constitute less than 15% of the sample. Per the publication, the time point label means: 45 to 50 days after influenza vaccine administration. The study at large found these results: The authors proposed that each seasonal influenza vaccination may bring in only a limited number of new T cells.

Comment on this clonotype: The clone's antigen remains unknown. Per-base quality was not reported, and no clone a single base away is much larger than it.

Sequenced here: PBMCs from blood, sampled roughly 45 days after vaccination. The sequence joins TRBV12-3 or TRBV12-4 to TRBJ2-1; the D gene remains uncertain. The receptor was isolated from a man aged 45-60 years who received an inactivated influenza vaccine. Donor details come from another sample of the same person, matched by shared clones. Here the CDR3 is given as CASRQLGSGQFF. The DNA sequence reads TGTGCCAGCAGACAGTTGGGAAGTGGGCAGTTCTTC.